A few counts support the clone carrying this TCR beta chain. This record belongs to a study of PD-L1 blockade in urothelial cancer. This sample's time point: pretreatment peripheral blood. Sequencing used immunoSEQ multiplex PCR; TCRdb keeps in-frame clones, though not all of them. The sample records tens of thousands of clones, 84% being singletons. The starting material was PBMCs, obtained around atezolizumab (anti-PD-L1) treatment. The receptor was isolated from a man in his fifties or sixties with urothelial cancer.

This chain's CDR3 is CASSSSGGRNQPQHF. The CDR3 coding sequence is TGTGCCAGTAGTAGTTCAGGAGGGCGCAATCAGCCCCAGCATTTT. V usage is TRBV19 and J usage is TRBJ1-5; D is uncertain. Trimming cost V 4 bases and J 2 bases, with 12 bases left between them. The CDR3 extends over 15 amino acids. Germline lookup yields CDR1 LNHDA and CDR2 SQIVND (reference sequence).